The 25 T cell receptor beta chains below come from one sample, sequenced in a study of T cell responses to AZD1222 COVID-19 vaccine (dated by TCRdb to 2020 to 2022). Sample time point, as interpreted from the label and publication: about 28 days (+/-7) after the second vaccine dose. Receptor libraries were prepared by the immunoSEQ multiplex PCR assay. This immuneACCESS table, as held by TCRdb, lists in-frame sequences with V and J called but not all clones. Of the missing ones, under half trace to an unresolved V gene in checked studies; the others have no known cause. For this sample there are around 35,000 clones; approximately 84% appear just once. The leading ten clones occupy more than 9.5% of the sample. Source: peripheral blood, taken 28 days after the second AZD1222 dose. The receptors were gathered from an adult who received the AZD1222 COVID-19 vaccine.

The table lists this clone with a count of one. The rearrangement uses TRBV18 and TRBJ1-4, with D perhaps TRBD1 (5 bases). Germline lookup yields CDR1 KGHSH and CDR2 LQKENI. The V end was cut by 9 bases, the J end by 1 base, with 9 bases between. CDR3 size: 13 residues. DNA of the CDR3: TGTGCCAGTCAGAGGGGAACTAATGAAAAACTGTTTTTT. This encodes CASQRGTNEKLFF.

The chain recombines TRBV3-1 (or the pseudogene TRBV3-2) with TRBJ1-6, with D unclear. CDR1 is LGHDT and CDR2 is YNNKEL in the germline V gene (reference sequence). The length of the CDR3 is 12 residues. The V end was cut by 0 bases, the J end by 15 bases, with 9 bases between. The CDR3: CASSQDDRRLHF. The CDR3 DNA reads as TGTGCCAGCAGCCAAGATGACCGGCGCCTCCACTTT.

This clone was detected once. This chain joins TRBV7-9 and TRBJ1-2; perhaps TRBD1 as D (6 bases). CDR3 length: 12 residues. V dropped 1 base and J dropped 7 bases, with 7 bases sitting between them. Germline V gives CDR1 SEHNR, CDR2 FQNEAQ (reference sequence). Here the CDR3 reads CASSLGQAGYTF. The CDR3 DNA is TGTGCCAGCAGCTTAGGACAGGCTGGCTACACCTTC.

The V call is TRBV2, the J call TRBJ2-5; D unresolved. Per germline, CDR1 SNHLY and CDR2 FYNNEI. The V end lost 8 bases, the J end lost 9 bases, and 10 bases lay between the germline ends. The CDR3 has 10 residues. DNA of the CDR3: TGTGCCAGCGGAATAGGGTCCCAGTACTTC. Translation gives CASGIGSQYF.

The chain employs TRBV2 and TRBJ2-1, with 10 bases aligning to TRBD1. V lost 6 bases and J lost 14; bases outside the gene matches: 16. CDR1 SNHLY and CDR2 FYNNEI come from the germline V gene. CDR3 length: 15 amino acids. The CDR3 DNA is TGTGCCAGCAGCGGACAGGGGGTCGGCTCAAACCTGAAGTTCTTC. Amino acid sequence: CASSGQGVGSNLKFF.

This clone turned up a few times. The CDR3 coding sequence is TGTGCCAGCAGCTTGGGCAGGGGAGAGTACGAGCAGTACTTC. Translated: CASSLGRGEYEQYF. The gene calls are TRBV5-5 and TRBJ2-7, with a possible D match to TRBD1 (6 bases). V was cut by 0 bases and J by 4 bases, with 11 bases left in between. Germline V lookup: CDR1 SGHKS, CDR2 YYEKEE (reference sequence). CDR3 size: 14 residues.

The chain carries TRBV14 and TRBJ1-6; 7 nucleotides line up with TRBD1. Trimming at V came to 0 bases and at J to 7 bases, leaving 6 bases not matched to a gene. In germline, CDR1 is SGHDN, CDR2 FVKESK. This CDR3 has 16 residues. This chain's CDR3 is CASSQDQGVSNSPLHF. The CDR3 nucleotides are TGTGCCAGCAGCCAAGATCAGGGGGTTTCAAATTCACCCCTCCACTTT.

The CDR3 here is CASSLGSGPDTQYF. The CDR3 DNA reads TGCGCCAGCAGCTTGGGCTCTGGGCCCGATACGCAGTATTTT. The rearrangement links TRBV5-1 to TRBJ2-3; D is ambiguous. This CDR3 has 14 residues. Germline V CDR1 and CDR2: SGHRS, YFSETQ. Trimming cost V 0 bases and J 6 bases, with 11 bases left between them.

Only a few counts were recorded for this clone. The chain combines TRBV5-1 with TRBJ1-1; 7 bases align to TRBD1. Germline lookup yields CDR1 SGHRS and CDR2 YFSETQ. The CDR3 has 14 amino acids. V shed 7 bases and J 4 bases; nucleotides not matched to a gene: 10. The CDR3 is CASDTGDSITEAFF. The DNA of the CDR3 is TGCGCCAGCGATACAGGGGATAGTATCACTGAAGCTTTCTTT.

The V call is TRBV7-2, the J call TRBJ1-5, with D perhaps TRBD1 (5 bases). Trimming shortened V by 7 bases and J by 5 bases, and 18 bases separated the two germline ends. The CDR3 covers 15 residues. Germline V CDR1 and CDR2: SGHTA, FQGNSA. CDR3 DNA sequence: TGTGCCAGCACCGCGCACGGGGGAAATGATCAGCCCCAGCATTTT. Protein sequence: CASTAHGGNDQPQHF.

The chain carries TRBV7-9 and TRBJ1-5, with no clear D. The CDR3 runs to 13 residues. V gave up 4 bases and J gave up 6 bases, with 10 bases separating them. Germline V gives CDR1 SEHNR, CDR2 FQNEAQ (reference sequence). The CDR3 region is CASSSHEGQPQHF. Here the CDR3 DNA reads TGTGCCAGCAGCTCCCACGAGGGTCAGCCCCAGCATTTT.

The chain is built from TRBV4-2 and TRBJ2-5, with 7 bases aligning to TRBD2. The CDR3 is 15 amino acids. J gave up 2 bases and V 4 bases, and 7 bases lay outside the gene matches. Germline V gene lookup returns CDR1 LGHNA and CDR2 YNFKEQ. In DNA, the CDR3 is TGTGCCAGCAGCCCCTGGCGGGGGAGACAAGAGACCCAGTACTTC. As protein: CASSPWRGRQETQYF.

This chain joins TRBV5-3 and TRBJ2-7; weak D call: TRBD2 (6 bases). TRBV5-3 is given ORF status, its function remaining uncertain. The CDR3 totals 14 residues. Trimming pared 3 bases from V and 3 bases from J, leaving 13 bases between. The CDR3, as DNA: TGTGCCAGAAGCTGCGGGACTTTCGACTACGAGCAGTACTTC. Translated: CARSCGTFDYEQYF.

This chain uses TRBV5-1 with TRBJ1-6; tentative D call: TRBD1 (6 bases). The CDR3 is 15 amino acids. Deletions cut 2 bases from V and 7 bases from J, with 13 bases between. CDR1 SGHRS and CDR2 YFSETQ come from the germline V gene. The CDR3 region is CASSFSGGGNSPLHF. The DNA for the CDR3 is TGCGCCAGCAGCTTTTCGGGGGGCGGGAATTCACCCCTCCACTTT.

This chain links TRBV5-1 with TRBJ2-1; no definite D call. V was shortened by 4 bases and J by 7 bases, with 18 bases between the two germline ends. This CDR3 has 15 residues. The germline V gene encodes CDR1 SGHRS and CDR2 YFSETQ. For the CDR3, the DNA is TGCGCCAGCAGCCCAGCAACTCGGGTGGAGAATGAGCAGTTCTTC. Protein: CASSPATRVENEQFF.

This clone was found once. V and J are TRBV15 and TRBJ2-1, with TRBD1 matching 8 bases. V trimming: 0 bases; J trimming: 6 bases; junction bases outside the gene matches: 1. The CDR3 has 14 residues. The germline V gene has CDR1 LNHNV and CDR2 YYDKDF (reference sequence). This CDR3 reads CATSRDRGLNEQFF. The CDR3 DNA sequence: TGTGCCACCAGCAGAGACAGGGGGCTCAATGAGCAGTTCTTC.

The chain links TRBV5-6 to TRBJ1-5, with 10 bases fitting TRBD1. The germline gives CDR1 SGHDT, CDR2 YYEEEE. The CDR3 runs to 17 residues. V was clipped by 4 bases and J by 4 bases; unmatched bases: 11. The CDR3 is CASSRDRGRGGNQPQHF. Here the CDR3 DNA reads TGTGCCAGCAGCCGTGACAGGGGGCGCGGAGGGAATCAGCCCCAGCATTTT.

The sample holds a few counts of this clone. In DNA form, the CDR3 reads TGTGCCAGCGGACGGACAGGGTACACCGGGGAGCTGTTTTTT. Translation: CASGRTGYTGELFF. This chain uses TRBV7-9 with TRBJ2-2; 8 bases are shared with TRBD1. The CDR3 loop spans 14 amino acids. Germline trimming cut 8 bases from V and 3 bases from J; bases unmatched to any gene: 5. The V gene's germline CDR1 is SEHNR and CDR2 FQNEAQ (reference sequence).

The chain couples TRBV18 to TRBJ1-2, with a possible D match to TRBD1 (6 bases). V lost 6 bases, J lost 2 bases, and 13 bases lay in between. The CDR3 extends over 14 amino acids. In germline, CDR1 is KGHSH, CDR2 LQKENI. The CDR3 coding sequence is TGTGCCAGCTCCCCGACAGGAACCAACTATGGCTACACCTTC. Protein sequence: CASSPTGTNYGYTF.

This sequence joins TRBV25-1 and TRBJ1-6, with D uncertain. The CDR3 loop spans 13 amino acids. In germline, CDR1 is MGHDK, CDR2 SYGVNS. Deletions cut 5 bases from V and 9 bases from J, with 11 bases between. Written as DNA, the CDR3 is TGTGCCAGCAGTCGCGGGCCGGGTTCACCCCTCCACTTT. It encodes CASSRGPGSPLHF.

This chain connects TRBV5-1 to TRBJ2-3; D gene uncertain. Trimming removed 2 bases at V and 5 bases at J, with 18 bases between. Germline loops: CDR1 SGHRS, CDR2 YFSETQ. CDR3 length: 16 amino acids. As DNA, the CDR3 is TGCGCCAGCAGCTTTGAGAGCATCTTCCGAGGAGATACGCAGTATTTT. Its protein product is CASSFESIFRGDTQYF.

The chain combines TRBV6-6 with TRBJ1-3, with 7 bases fitting TRBD1. Germline V gene data show CDR1 as MNHNY and CDR2 as SVGAGI (reference sequence). This CDR3 region has 16 residues. With V trimmed by 5 bases and J by 2 bases, 9 bases remained unmatched. CDR3 nucleotides: TGTGCCAGCAGTCGAACAGGGGCCGTTGCTGGAAACACCATATATTTT. Translated: CASSRTGAVAGNTIYF.

V is TRBV6-5 and J is TRBJ1-4; no clear D. Germline V gene lookup returns CDR1 MNHEY and CDR2 SVGAGI. V dropped 0 bases and J dropped 6 bases, with 5 bases sitting between them. The CDR3 has 13 residues. The CDR3 protein is CASSYSGYEKLFF. CDR3 coding DNA: TGTGCCAGCAGTTACTCGGGGTATGAAAAACTGTTTTTT.

The rearrangement joins TRBV5-4 to TRBJ1-2; TRBD1 aligns across 9 bases. CDR3 length: 15 residues. With 4 bases clipped from V and 7 bases from J, the junction kept 11 bases outside the gene matches. Germline CDR1 reads SGHNT; CDR2 reads YYREEE (reference sequence). DNA of the CDR3: TGTGCCAGCAGCCCAACACCGGGACAGGGCTTTGGCTACACCTTC. Translation gives CASSPTPGQGFGYTF.

This rearrangement joins TRBV3-1 (or the pseudogene TRBV3-2) to TRBJ1-2; weak D call: TRBD1 (6 bases). Germline assignment: CDR1 LGHDT and CDR2 YNNKEL (reference sequence). V was trimmed by 1 base and J by 3 bases, leaving 9 bases between them. The CDR3 contains 14 residues. Here the CDR3 DNA reads TGTGCCAGCAGCCAAGTTGAGGGGGACTATGGCTACACCTTC. Protein product: CASSQVEGDYGYTF.